The 20 T cell receptor beta chains below come from one sample, sequenced in a study of a mutant IDH1 vaccine in newly diagnosed glioma. Specified time point: week 23, last vaccination. Topical imiquimod accompanied each vaccine dose, which consisted of 300 ug of mutant IDH1 20-mer peptide. The antigens for these receptors are not known. Sequencing used immunoSEQ multiplex PCR; TCRdb keeps in-frame clones, though not all of them. The sample includes 50,000 to 60,000 clones, approximately 80% of them seen just once. Sequenced here: PBMCs, sampled from a glioma patient whose treatment included an IDH1 peptide vaccine. The receptors derive from a man aged 35-49 years with glioma.

The chain combines TRBV4-1 with TRBJ2-5; TRBD1 might be the D (6 bases). Trimming stripped 4 bases from V and 5 bases from J, with 17 bases between. The CDR3 has 15 residues. The germline V gene has CDR1 MGHRA and CDR2 YSYEKL. In nucleotides, the CDR3 is TGCGCCAGCAGCCCAGAGGACAGCCCGCGGGAGACCCAGTACTTC. This gives the protein CASSPEDSPRETQYF.

The rearrangement uses TRBV9 and TRBJ2-7; D ambiguous. The CDR3 runs 13 residues. V gave up 2 bases and J gave up 2 bases, with 8 bases separating them. Germline V gene data show CDR1 as SGDLS and CDR2 as YYNGEE. For the CDR3, the DNA is TGTGCCAGCAGCGTCAGTGAGGCCTACGAGCAGTACTTC. It yields the protein CASSVSEAYEQYF. Full variable domain (rest looked up from reference TRBV9 and TRBJ2-7): DSGVTQTPKHLITATGQRVTLRCSPRSGDLSVYWYQQSLDQGLQFLIQYYNGEERAKGNILERFSAQQFPDLHSELNLSSLELGDSALYFCASSVSEAYEQYFGPGTRLTVT.

The J gene is TRBJ1-2, the V gene TRBV15, with D perhaps matching TRBD1 (5 bases). The CDR3 totals 14 residues. Germline CDR1 reads LNHNV; CDR2 reads YYDKDF (reference sequence). V lost 1 base to trimming and J lost 3 bases, with 9 bases between them. The CDR3 loop is CATSRGGVDYGYTF. The DNA for the CDR3 is TGTGCCACCAGCAGAGGAGGGGTCGACTATGGCTACACCTTC.

Only a few counts were recorded for this clone. The V call is TRBV30, the J call TRBJ1-3, with TRBD1 matching 7 bases. The trim removed 3 bases at V and 4 bases at J, leaving 12 bases unmatched. There are 16 residues in the CDR3. Per the germline V gene, CDR1 is GTSNPN and CDR2 is SVGIG (reference sequence). CDR3 region: CAWSLTDRARGNTIYF. DNA of the CDR3: TGTGCCTGGAGCCTAACCGACAGGGCGCGGGGAAACACCATATATTTT.

The chain combines TRBV5-1 with TRBJ2-1; the D gene could be TRBD1 or TRBD2 (5 bases each). Germline V gene sequence: CDR1 SGHRS, CDR2 YFSETQ. V lost 4 bases to trimming and J lost 6 bases, with 20 bases between them. The CDR3 length is 16 residues. CDR3 bases: TGCGCCAGCAGCCCCCGGCCGATGGGGGATTCCAATGAGCAGTTCTTC. Its translation: CASSPRPMGDSNEQFF.

This chain uses TRBV5-1 with TRBJ1-1, with 7 bases matching TRBD1. CDR3 length: 15 residues. Germline V lookup: CDR1 SGHRS, CDR2 YFSETQ. V dropped 4 bases and J dropped 5; count of bases not matched to a gene: 11. CDR3 coding DNA: TGCGCCAGCAGCCCGACGGCAGGGGGGCGGACTGAAGCTTTCTTT. This codes for CASSPTAGGRTEAFF.

V gene TRBV7-2 combines with J gene TRBJ1-5; 9 bases agree with TRBD1. This CDR3 has 13 residues. J was trimmed by 6 bases and V by 5 bases; bases with no gene match: 2. Per the germline V gene, CDR1 is SGHTA and CDR2 is FQGNSA. CDR3 loop: CASSTGQGQPQHF. The CDR3 nucleotides are TGTGCCAGCAGCACGGGACAGGGTCAGCCCCAGCATTTT.

This rearrangement joins TRBV30 to TRBJ1-5; D might be TRBD1 (5 bases). CDR1 and CDR2 from the germline V gene are GTSNPN and SVGIG (reference sequence). V was cut by 0 bases and J by 11 bases, with 17 bases left in between. The CDR3 has 14 residues. CDR3 loop: CAWSVGGQISTQHF. The CDR3 nucleotides read TGTGCCTGGAGTGTGGGTGGACAAATCAGTACCCAGCATTTT.

Written as DNA, the CDR3 is TGTGCCAGCAGCCCCCGGGACAGTGGCCCCTACGAGCAGTACTTC. Protein sequence: CASSPRDSGPYEQYF. The rearrangement uses TRBV4-2 and TRBJ2-7; TRBD1 matches at 7 bases. The germline V gene encodes CDR1 LGHNA and CDR2 YNFKEQ. The CDR3 loop spans 15 amino acids. V shed 4 bases, J shed 2 bases, and the junction held 8 bases outside the gene matches.

This clone showed up just a few times. The chain uses TRBV2 and TRBJ2-3, with 9 bases lining up with TRBD2. V lost 3 bases, J lost 6 bases, and 10 bases stayed unmatched. This CDR3 region has 16 residues. Per germline, CDR1 SNHLY and CDR2 FYNNEI. CDR3 DNA: TGTGCCAGCAGTGAGGTAGCGGGGGCCAGCGAGGATACGCAGTATTTT. The encoded protein is CASSEVAGASEDTQYF.

The chain has TRBV27 and TRBJ2-7; D might be TRBD2 (6 bases). The germline gives CDR1 MNHEY, CDR2 SMNVEV (reference sequence). V gave up 6 bases and J gave up 7 bases, with 22 bases separating them. This CDR3 spans 15 amino acids. As DNA, the CDR3 is TGTGCCAGCAGACCCCTATGGGGGGAAGTGGGAGAGCAGTACTTC. It specifies CASRPLWGEVGEQYF.

This clone was picked up one time. The rearrangement links TRBV7-9 to TRBJ1-1; 10 bases map to TRBD1. Germline V lookup: CDR1 SEHNR, CDR2 FQNEAQ (reference sequence). The CDR3 loop spans 15 amino acids. V dropped 1 base and J dropped 4; count of bases not matched to a gene: 3. The CDR3 here is CASSLGDRGTTEAFF. CDR3 nucleotides: TGTGCCAGCAGCTTAGGGGACAGGGGAACCACTGAAGCTTTCTTT.

This clone showed up just a few times. CDR3 region: CASSIGQGGTGELFF. The CDR3 DNA sequence: TGTGCCAGTAGTATCGGACAGGGCGGTACGGGGGAGCTGTTTTTT. The chain has TRBV19 and TRBJ2-2; TRBD1 aligns across 8 bases. This CDR3 is built from 15 residues. With 3 bases clipped from V and 8 bases from J, the junction kept 8 bases outside the gene matches. Germline CDR1 reads LNHDA; CDR2 reads SQIVND (reference sequence).

CDR3 sequence (DNA): TGTGCCAGCAGCTTCAGGGACAGGCCCTACAATGAGCAGTTCTTC. It translates to CASSFRDRPYNEQFF. V gene TRBV5-6 combines with J gene TRBJ2-1; 8 bases are a match to TRBD1. Per germline, CDR1 SGHDT and CDR2 YYEEEE. CDR3 length: 15 amino acids. Unmatched junction bases numbered 3, after V lost 2 bases and J lost 2 bases.

The chain has TRBV2 and TRBJ1-2, with D unclear. The CDR3 contains 12 residues. The germline CDR1 and CDR2 sequences are SNHLY and FYNNEI. V was clipped by 7 bases and J by 8 bases, with 14 bases between them. CDR3 sequence (DNA): TGTGCCAGCATGCGGTTATTAAACGGCTACACCTTC. This sequence encodes CASMRLLNGYTF.

The V call is TRBV6-1, the J call TRBJ1-5, with a weak D call TRBD1 (5 bases). This CDR3 contains 15 residues. Germline V lookup: CDR1 MNHNS, CDR2 SASEGT. Trimming cost V 8 bases and J 1 base, with 15 bases left between them. CDR3 sequence reads: CASLWGRASNQPQHF. The CDR3 DNA reads as TGTGCCAGCTTATGGGGCAGGGCGAGCAATCAGCCCCAGCATTTT.

The chain uses TRBV5-1 and TRBJ1-5; possibly TRBD1 for D (6 bases). V lost 5 bases, J lost 5 bases, and 11 bases lay in between. The CDR3 has 13 amino acids. Germline-derived CDR1 and CDR2 are SGHRS and YFSETQ. This chain's CDR3 is CASSRDTDQPQHF. CDR3 sequence (DNA): TGCGCCAGCAGTCGGGACACAGATCAGCCCCAGCATTTT. The entire variable domain, with the rest obtained from reference TRBV5-1 and TRBJ1-5, is as follows: KAGVTQTPRYLIKTRGQQVTLSCSPISGHRSVSWYQQTPGQGLQFLFEYFSETQRNKGNFPGRFSGRQFSNSRSEMNVSTLELGDSALYLCASSRDTDQPQHFGDGTRLSIL.

In this sample, this clone turned up once. The chain couples TRBV2 to TRBJ1-2; TRBD1 might be the D (5 bases). CDR1 SNHLY and CDR2 FYNNEI come from the germline V gene. This CDR3 spans 14 amino acids. V was trimmed by 6 bases and J by 4 bases, leaving 15 bases between them. The CDR3 region is CASRGGDRSYGYTF. The CDR3, as DNA: TGTGCCAGCAGGGGAGGGGACCGATCCTATGGCTACACCTTC.

J is TRBJ2-2 and V is TRBV29-1; D is possibly TRBD1 (6 bases). Germline CDR1 and CDR2: SQVTM and ANQGSEA. The CDR3 spans 14 residues. CDR3 sequence: CKNTGSVDTGELFF. In DNA form, the CDR3 reads TGCAAGAACACAGGGTCGGTTGACACCGGGGAGCTGTTTTTT.

This chain uses TRBV5-1 with TRBJ1-5; unclear D gene. The CDR3 extends over 13 amino acids. The germline gives CDR1 SGHRS, CDR2 YFSETQ. V shed 2 bases and J shed 6 bases, with 9 bases lying between them. DNA of the CDR3: TGCGCCAGCAGCTTCCGGGCGGGTCAGCCCCAGCATTTT. This encodes CASSFRAGQPQHF.